This note documents a single T cell receptor (beta chain) sequence. This entry comes from a study of blood T cell repertoires in COVID-19. Per the original methods: The authors estimated nucleated cell counts from reference gene primer amplification. TCRdb's copy holds only in-frame clones and misses some; the assay was immunoSEQ multiplex PCR. D and trimming were read from the DNA, whereas the V and J calls and clone size are those reported in that table. Of about 270,000 clones listed, approximately 92% were seen once; the top ten hold over 2%. Cohort 3 recovery required two negative PCRs, clearance, or symptom resolution. Specimen: PBMCs or T cells enriched from blood (not recorded which). The receptor was derived from a woman between 18 and 29 years old who had recovered from COVID-19.

CDR3 sequence (DNA): TGTGCCAGCAGCTGGGAAGCGGGGGAAGCTTTCTTT. Translating it yields CASSWEAGEAFF. This chain joins TRBV5-5 and TRBJ1-1; D gene ambiguous. The CDR3 spans 12 residues. Germline lookup yields CDR1 SGHKS and CDR2 YYEKEE (reference sequence). V lost 3 bases and J lost 8, with 11 bases in between.